The rows below give T cell receptor beta chains drawn from one sample of a study of graft-versus-host responses after intestinal transplantation. Produced via immunoSEQ multiplex PCR; TCRdb's table is partial and in-frame only. The sample has approximately 100,000 clones; 75% to 90% are singletons. Antigens for these TCRs are unknown. This specimen was unstimulated CD4+ T cells sorted from spleen or lymph node cells, taken before intestinal transplant. These receptors were taken from a human donor who received an intestinal transplant. Both conserved end residues are part of each CDR3. A D gene is named only where the DNA matches it firmly. Clone size is given for some rows only: seen once, a few or many times, or a class if the clone is expanded.

D,J,size,V,CDR3
TRBD1,TRBJ2-5,.,TRBV5-6,CASSLLGQGMETQYF
.,TRBJ1-2,.,TRBV29-1,CSAGGDVGDYGYTF
TRBD2,TRBJ2-5,.,TRBV5-1,CASSVAGGPETQYF
TRBD1,TRBJ2-7,few,TRBV6-5,CASSYATGYYEQYF
TRBD1,TRBJ1-3,.,TRBV5-1,CASSLQGAGNTIYF
.,TRBJ1-1,.,TRBV6-6,CASTRGNTEAFF
TRBD1,TRBJ2-7,.,TRBV29-1,CSVTPGTGIYEQYF
.,TRBJ2-7,.,TRBV9,CASSPGGQIYEQYF
.,TRBJ1-5,.,TRBV6-5,CASSQTGSQPQHF
.,TRBJ1-4,.,TRBV5-1,CASSLDDFRKLFF
.,TRBJ2-2,once,TRBV2,CASSVGPGELFF
TRBD2,TRBJ2-7,.,TRBV6-5,CASSYSASGGTYEQYF
TRBD1,TRBJ1-2,once,TRBV5-4,CASSFPGTEQTTNYGYTF
TRBD2,TRBJ2-1,.,TRBV27,CASSFAGGLRGDNEQFF
.,TRBJ2-7,.,TRBV9,CASSAGQPYEQYF
.,TRBJ1-1,.,TRBV18,CASSPVGRNTEAFF
.,TRBJ1-5,.,TRBV11-2,CASARTEAQPQHF
.,TRBJ2-7,.,TRBV18,CASSLATGGVSYEQYF
.,TRBJ1-2,.,TRBV19,CASSIGRGYGYTF
.,TRBJ2-1,.,TRBV19,CASSITRGGNEQFF
.,TRBJ1-4,.,TRBV7-9,CASSLDGTASNEKLFF
.,TRBJ2-7,.,TRBV28,CASSYQDYEQYF
.,TRBJ1-2,.,TRBV19,CASTPRGAGYGYTF
.,TRBJ1-2,.,TRBV20-1,CSPRDREGYTF
.,TRBJ1-4,.,TRBV11-1,CASSLGTKYEKLFF
.,TRBJ2-7,.,TRBV5-6,CASSLVGVEQYF
.,TRBJ2-5,.,TRBV7-6,CASSQDRETQYF
TRBD1,TRBJ1-2,.,TRBV13,CASSPSPQGHIYGYTF
.,TRBJ2-7,.,TRBV6-1,CASSEAYGGGPSYEQYF
.,TRBJ2-5,.,TRBV5-1,CASSMGGLETQYF
TRBD1,TRBJ1-6,.,TRBV19,CACRDSSYNSPLHF
.,TRBJ1-3,.,TRBV2,CASRGYRISGNTIYF
.,TRBJ1-2,few,TRBV4-1,CASSQGQAEHGYTF
.,TRBJ1-5,.,TRBV4-1,CASSQVSNQPQHF
.,TRBJ2-1,.,TRBV6-6,CASGGEGPGFF
.,TRBJ2-2,.,TRBV11-3,CASSLEQTGELFF
.,TRBJ1-1,.,TRBV5-1,CASSPRQELNTEAFF
TRBD2,TRBJ2-2,.,TRBV5-1,CASSFLAGGNTGELFF